The 26 T cell receptor beta chains below were found in one sample sequenced in a study of identical twins. Via MiXCR, TCRdb re-called the 5' RACE reads, giving one row per CDR3 protein. Seen here are 520,000 or so distinct CDR3 sequences, approximately 22% observed once, and the top ten hold 0.8% to 1%. The same sample was also used in a study of T cells expressing NK-cell markers.

The sequencing input was CD4+ T cells sorted from blood. These receptors were obtained from a woman in her late teens or twenties in good health.

This chain joins TRBV7-2 and TRBJ2-7, with 8 bases matching TRBD2. CDR3 size: 14 residues. V trimming: 5 bases; J trimming: 3 bases; junction bases outside the gene matches: 6. Germline CDR1 is SGHTA and CDR2 is FQGNSA. CDR3 region: CASSRTGTSYEQYF. The CDR3 DNA follows: TGTGCCAGCAGCCGCACCGGGACTAGCTACGAGCAGTACTTC. Full variable domain (missing parts from reference TRBV7-2 and TRBJ2-7): GAGVSQSPSNKVTEKGKDVELRCDPISGHTALYWYRQSLGQGLEFLIYFQGNSAPDKSGLPSDRFSAERTGGSVSTLTIQRTQQEDSAVYLCASSRTGTSYEQYFGPGTRLTVT.

The chain couples TRBV2 to TRBJ2-5; D is perhaps TRBD2 (6 bases). This CDR3 is built from 12 residues. Germline V lookup: CDR1 SNHLY, CDR2 FYNNEI. Trimming removed 6 bases from V and 5 bases from J, with 10 bases in between. The CDR3 region has the DNA TGTGCCAGCAGGGAGGGCGGGGAGACCCAGTACTTC. As protein: CASREGGETQYF.

J is TRBJ1-5 and V is TRBV10-3; 7 bases map to TRBD1. This CDR3 has 15 residues. V trimming: 5 bases; J trimming: 0 bases; junction bases outside the gene matches: 4. Germline CDR1 ENHRY, CDR2 SYGVKD. The CDR3 nucleotides are TGTGCCATCAGTCCCGACAGGGCTAGCAATCAGCCCCAGCATTTT. Its protein is CAISPDRASNQPQHF.

The chain has TRBV5-1 and TRBJ2-7, with 9 positions matching TRBD2. The CDR3 loop spans 15 amino acids. From germline, CDR1 is SGHRS and CDR2 YFSETQ. V lost 3 bases and J lost 1; bases outside the gene matches: 5. CDR3 bases: TGCGCCAGCAGCTCCGGGACTAGCAGATCCTACGAGCAGTACTTC. It specifies CASSSGTSRSYEQYF.

V is TRBV11-2 and J is TRBJ2-3; a weak D match, TRBD1 (6 bases). Deletions cut 5 bases from V and 1 base from J, with 13 bases between. The CDR3 is 15 residues long. Germline CDR1 is SGHAT and CDR2 is FQNNGV. The CDR3 nucleotides read TGTGCCAGCAGCCCAGGACAGACCCGCACAGATACGCAGTATTTT. This gives the protein CASSPGQTRTDTQYF.

There are a few counts of this clonotype. The V gene is TRBV30, the J gene TRBJ2-3, with D unresolved. The CDR3 covers 14 residues. V lost 4 bases and J lost 2, with 13 bases in between. Germline CDR1 GTSNPN, CDR2 SVGIG (reference sequence). CDR3 protein: CAWNTGPNTDTQYF. CDR3 nucleotides: TGTGCCTGGAATACTGGACCAAACACAGATACGCAGTATTTT. The full variable domain, in which reference TRBV30 and TRBJ2-3 provide the parts outside the CDR3, is SQTIHQWPATLVQPVGSPLSLECTVEGTSNPNLYWYRQAAGRGLQLLFYSVGIGQISSEVPQNLSASRPQDRQFILSSKKLLLSDSGFYLCAWNTGPNTDTQYFGPGTRLTVL.

In this sample, this clonotype turned up a few times. The CDR3 protein is CASTRGVGWDTQYF. For the CDR3, the DNA is TGTGCCAGCACACGGGGAGTCGGTTGGGATACGCAGTATTTT. J is TRBJ2-3 and V is TRBV6-1; D perhaps matches TRBD2 (5 bases). Germline loops: CDR1 MNHNS, CDR2 SASEGT. V dropped 7 bases and J dropped 6 bases, with 17 bases sitting between them. The CDR3 runs 14 residues.

This clonotype was seen only a few times. This sequence joins TRBV4-2 and TRBJ2-6; 7 positions match TRBD2. The CDR3 extends over 20 amino acids. V trimming: 1 base; J trimming: 4 bases; junction bases outside the gene matches: 16. The germline V gene has CDR1 LGHNA and CDR2 YNFKEQ. CDR3 DNA: TGTGCCAGCAGCCAAGTGTGGGCTAGCGGACGGAGTGCCGGGGCCAACGTCCTGACTTTC. It codes for CASSQVWASGRSAGANVLTF.

The sample holds a few counts of this clonotype. This chain links TRBV7-8 with TRBJ1-6; 7 nucleotides agree with TRBD1. From germline, CDR1 is SGHVS and CDR2 FQNEAQ. The CDR3 has 14 residues. After removal of 4 bases from V and 9 bases from J, the junction contained 6 bases not matched to a gene. The chain's CDR3 is CASSWTGSTSPLHF. CDR3 nucleotide sequence: TGTGCCAGCAGCTGGACAGGTTCAACTTCACCCCTCCACTTT.

This clonotype has only a few counts. The rearrangement links TRBV4-2 to TRBJ2-1, with D perhaps being TRBD1 or TRBD2 (5 bases each). CDR3 length: 16 amino acids. The V gene's germline CDR1 is LGHNA and CDR2 YNFKEQ. V lost 0 bases and J 4 bases, leaving 13 bases between the germline ends. The CDR3 sequence: CASSQDLRGAYNEQFF. The DNA of the CDR3 is TGTGCCAGCAGCCAAGATCTCCGAGGGGCGTACAATGAGCAGTTCTTC.

J is TRBJ2-1 and V is TRBV7-8; TRBD1 matches at 8 bases. Unmatched junction bases numbered 10, after V lost 5 bases and J lost 7 bases. The CDR3 covers 15 residues. Looked up from germline, CDR1 is SGHVS and CDR2 is FQNEAQ. This CDR3 reads CASSRQGAFSNEQFF. CDR3 in DNA: TGTGCCAGCAGCCGTCAGGGGGCTTTTTCGAATGAGCAGTTCTTC.

Only a few counts were recorded for this clonotype. V usage is TRBV5-1 and J usage is TRBJ1-2, with a possible D match to TRBD1 (6 bases). The V end was cut by 4 bases, the J end by 2 bases, with 12 bases between. Germline values: CDR1 SGHRS, CDR2 YFSETQ. CDR3 length: 14 residues. CDR3 region: CASSRGTQNYGYTF. In DNA, the CDR3 is TGCGCCAGCAGCAGAGGGACACAGAACTATGGCTACACCTTC.

The chain has TRBV5-1 and TRBJ2-1; D is uncertain. In germline, CDR1 is SGHRS, CDR2 YFSETQ. Trimming pared 0 bases from V and 10 bases from J, leaving 8 bases between. This CDR3 is 12 amino acids long. CDR3 sequence reads: CASSLGPKEQFF. DNA for the CDR3: TGCGCCAGCAGCTTGGGGCCCAAAGAGCAGTTCTTC.

CDR3 sequence: CSAFNRDSSYNEQFF. For the CDR3, the DNA is TGCAGTGCTTTTAACCGGGACAGCTCCTACAATGAGCAGTTCTTC. This rearrangement joins TRBV20-1 to TRBJ2-1; 7 bases agree with TRBD1. V lost 5 bases, J lost 0 bases, and 7 bases stayed unmatched. Germline assignment: CDR1 DFQATT and CDR2 SNEGSKA (reference sequence). This CDR3 has 15 amino acids.

The chain couples TRBV4-1 to TRBJ1-5; no definite D call. V dropped 8 bases and J dropped 4 bases, with 15 bases sitting between them. This CDR3 contains 14 residues. The germline V gene has CDR1 MGHRA and CDR2 YSYEKL. CDR3 region: CASDHVGVNQPQHF. The CDR3 DNA reads as TGCGCCAGCGACCACGTCGGGGTAAATCAGCCCCAGCATTTT.

The chain uses TRBV7-3 and TRBJ2-3; D may correspond to TRBD1 or TRBD2 (6 bases each). CDR3 length: 16 amino acids. Germline V gene sequence: CDR1 SGHTA, CDR2 FQGTGA. V was trimmed by 5 bases and J by 6 bases, leaving 21 bases between them. The CDR3 DNA sequence: TGTGCCAGCAGCCTCATCGGAAGGGGGGCCCCCGATACGCAGTATTTT. Protein sequence: CASSLIGRGAPDTQYF. Filled out from reference TRBV7-3 and TRBJ2-3, the complete variable domain reads GAGVSQTPSNKVTEKGKYVELRCDPISGHTALYWYRQSLGQGPEFLIYFQGTGAADDSGLPNDRFFAVRPEGSVSTLKIQRTERGDSAVYLCASSLIGRGAPDTQYFGPGTRLTVL.

The gene calls are TRBV2 and TRBJ2-5, with unresolved D. V shed 7 bases and J shed 1 base, with 10 bases lying between them. The CDR3 covers 13 residues. CDR1 SNHLY and CDR2 FYNNEI come from the germline V gene. Written as DNA, the CDR3 is TGTGCCAGCACGGGTTATCCCCAAGAGACCCAGTACTTC. Protein product: CASTGYPQETQYF.

This clonotype was picked up a small number of times. CDR3 DNA sequence: TGTGCCAGCAGTCCAAGACGGGGGTCGCGGGTCACCGGGGAGCTGTTTTTT. Its protein is CASSPRRGSRVTGELFF. V is TRBV11-2 and J is TRBJ2-2, with D perhaps matching TRBD2 (6 bases). The ends were cut back, 6 bases at V and 4 bases at J, with 21 bases in the middle. This CDR3 has 17 residues. Germline V gene lookup returns CDR1 SGHAT and CDR2 FQNNGV. Based on the CDR3 plus reference TRBV11-2 and TRBJ2-2, the full variable domain is EAGVAQSPRYKIIEKRQSVAFWCNPISGHATLYWYQQILGQGPKLLIQFQNNGVVDDSQLPKDRFSAERLKGVDSTLKIQPAKLEDSAVYLCASSPRRGSRVTGELFFGEGSRLTVL.

The chain recombines TRBV6-5 with TRBJ2-6; a weak D match, TRBD2 (6 bases). The CDR3 runs to 16 residues. Trimming took 1 base from V and 2 from J, leaving 9 bases between them. The germline gives CDR1 MNHEY, CDR2 SVGAGI. The CDR3 sequence: CASSYYGGAGANVLTF. DNA for the CDR3: TGTGCCAGCAGTTACTACGGGGGTGCTGGGGCCAACGTCCTGACTTTC.

This chain connects TRBV9 to TRBJ1-2, with D perhaps matching TRBD1 (5 bases). CDR3 length: 15 amino acids. Germline V gene lookup returns CDR1 SGDLS and CDR2 YYNGEE. Trimming removed 0 bases from V and 2 bases from J, with 11 bases in between. CDR3: CASSVEGRGNYGYTF. The CDR3 DNA reads as TGTGCCAGCAGCGTAGAAGGGAGGGGAAACTATGGCTACACCTTC.

This clonotype showed up just a few times. The rearrangement links TRBV6-2 or TRBV6-3 to TRBJ2-7; D call uncertain. Germline-derived CDR1 and CDR2 are MNHEY and SVGEGT. This CDR3 has 13 amino acids. V was pared by 7 bases and J by 3 bases, with 13 bases between. CDR3 sequence: CASTQHGYYEQYF. In DNA form, the CDR3 reads TGTGCCAGCACCCAGCACGGATACTACGAGCAGTACTTC.

This chain links TRBV5-1 with TRBJ2-7, with 8 bases that match TRBD1. Trimming at V came to 7 bases and at J to 2 bases, leaving 8 bases not matched to a gene. Germline V lookup: CDR1 SGHRS, CDR2 YFSETQ. The CDR3 has 14 residues. This chain's CDR3 is CASFDRGQTYEQYF. CDR3 DNA: TGCGCCAGCTTTGACAGGGGCCAAACCTACGAGCAGTACTTC.

This clonotype was seen only a few times. The V gene is TRBV5-4, the J gene TRBJ2-7; 8 bases line up with TRBD2. J gave up 6 bases and V 4 bases, and 12 bases lay outside the gene matches. The germline V gene has CDR1 SGHNT and CDR2 YYREEE (reference sequence). This CDR3 is 15 amino acids long. The chain's CDR3 is CASSLPGLEDREQYF. Here the CDR3 DNA reads TGTGCCAGCAGCCTGCCGGGACTAGAGGATCGCGAGCAGTACTTC.

This clonotype was detected only a few times. The chain joins TRBV20-1 to TRBJ2-3; perhaps TRBD1 as D (6 bases). Trimming removed 3 bases at V and 4 bases at J, with 11 bases between. The CDR3 runs to 13 residues. Per the germline V gene, CDR1 is DFQATT and CDR2 is SNEGSKA (reference sequence). Written as DNA, the CDR3 is TGCAGTGCTAGTGGGGGCGGTTCAGATACGCAGTATTTT. Encoded protein: CSASGGGSDTQYF.

Only a few counts were recorded for this clonotype. V gene TRBV15 combines with J gene TRBJ2-7, with 7 bases identical to TRBD1. This CDR3 comprises 15 residues. Trimming cost V 3 bases and J 1 base; bases outside gene matches: 6. Germline V gene lookup returns CDR1 LNHNV and CDR2 YYDKDF (reference sequence). DNA for the CDR3: TGTGCCACCAGCAGGACGGGACAGAAGTCCTACGAGCAGTACTTC. This codes for CATSRTGQKSYEQYF.

This clonotype was detected only a few times. The chain uses TRBV7-2 and TRBJ2-1, with 7 bases that match TRBD1. Germline trimming cut 5 bases from V and 3 bases from J; bases unmatched to any gene: 7. The V gene's germline CDR1 is SGHTA and CDR2 FQGNSA. CDR3 length: 15 residues. Here the CDR3 DNA reads TGTGCCAGCAGCACCCGGACAGGCGACTACAATGAGCAGTTCTTC. It translates to CASSTRTGDYNEQFF.